Below, one T cell receptor (beta chain) is given with its context. This entry is derived from a study of CD8 T cells in Susac syndrome. CDR1 and CDR2 (germline): SGHRS, YFSETQ. Germline trimming cut 3 bases from V and 3 bases from J; bases unmatched to any gene: 9. The CDR3 covers 15 residues. Random hexamers were used to reverse transcribe about 0.5 to 1 ug of RNA. Amplification of TCR beta CDR3 used immunoSEQ multiplex PCR across 54 Vbeta and 13 Jbeta. TCRdb re-called the immunoSEQ multiplex PCR reads through MiXCR, storing one row per CDR3 protein. The data hold 150,000 to 160,000 distinct CDR3 sequences, with approximately 94% observed a single time. TCR beta sequences were obtained from blood CD8+ and CD4+ T cells. CD8+ and CD4+ T cells were negatively isolated; TEMRA cells were FACS-enriched.

This receptor was taken from a human donor with multiple sclerosis. The chain links TRBV5-1 to TRBJ2-7; 7 bases match TRBD2. The sample comprised CD8+ T cells from PBMCs. The CDR3 spells CASSWSGGTNYEQYF. The DNA for the CDR3 is TGCGCCAGCAGCTGGTCGGGGGGTACAAACTACGAGCAGTACTTC. Complete variable domain (other parts from reference TRBV5-1 and TRBJ2-7): KAGVTQTPRYLIKTRGQQVTLSCSPISGHRSVSWYQQTPGQGLQFLFEYFSETQRNKGNFPGRFSGRQFSNSRSEMNVSTLELGDSALYLCASSWSGGTNYEQYFGPGTRLTVT.